This T cell receptor beta chain was sequenced for a study of blood T cell repertoires in COVID-19. Study-level information: The samples span acute and convalescent COVID-19 from the United States, Italy and Spain. T cells, B-cell-depleted T cells, or PBMCs provided the cDNA or gDNA that served as material.

Generated by immunoSEQ multiplex PCR, the TCRdb table keeps only in-frame clones and is missing some. The sample yields about 170,000 clones, approximately 79% seen once. Residents of about two dozen US areas, aged roughly 18 to 89 years, made up the participants. The receptor comes from a woman in her 70s in a cohort exposed to, infected with or recovered from COVID-19 (not recorded which). The specimen sequenced was PBMCs or T cells enriched from blood (not recorded which).

The CDR3 here is CASSFTGPQGYNEQYF. The DNA for the CDR3 is TGTGCCAGCAGTTTTACCGGGCCACAGGGATACAACGAGCAGTACTTC. The rearrangement uses TRBV27 and TRBJ2-7, with D possibly matching TRBD1 (6 bases). The CDR3 loop spans 16 amino acids. The germline gives CDR1 MNHEY, CDR2 SMNVEV (reference sequence). V was shortened by 3 bases and J by 5 bases, with 20 bases between the two germline ends.